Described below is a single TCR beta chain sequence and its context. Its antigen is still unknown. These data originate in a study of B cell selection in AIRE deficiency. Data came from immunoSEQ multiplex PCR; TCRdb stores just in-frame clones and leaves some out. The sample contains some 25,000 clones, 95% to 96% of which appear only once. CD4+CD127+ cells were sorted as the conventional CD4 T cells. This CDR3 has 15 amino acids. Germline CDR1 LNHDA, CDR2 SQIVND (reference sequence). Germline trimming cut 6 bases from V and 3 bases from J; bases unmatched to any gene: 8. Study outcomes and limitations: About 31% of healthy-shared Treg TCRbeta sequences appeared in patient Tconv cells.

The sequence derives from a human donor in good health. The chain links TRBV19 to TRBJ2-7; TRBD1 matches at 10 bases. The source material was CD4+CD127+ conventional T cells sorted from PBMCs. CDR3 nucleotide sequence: TGTGCCAGTAGCCGGACAGGGGGTACCTACTACGAGCAGTACTTC. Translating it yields CASSRTGGTYYEQYF.